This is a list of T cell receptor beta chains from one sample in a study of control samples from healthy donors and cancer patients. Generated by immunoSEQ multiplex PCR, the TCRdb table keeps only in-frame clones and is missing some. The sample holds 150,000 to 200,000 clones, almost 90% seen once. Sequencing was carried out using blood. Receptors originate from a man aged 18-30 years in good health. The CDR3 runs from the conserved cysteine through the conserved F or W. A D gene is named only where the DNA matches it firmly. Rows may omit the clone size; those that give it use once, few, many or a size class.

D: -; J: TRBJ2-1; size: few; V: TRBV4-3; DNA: TGCGCCAGCAGCCAATGGATTGCGGGGGCGGGGGCGCACAATGAGCAGTTCTTC; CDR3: CASSQWIAGAGAHNEQFF
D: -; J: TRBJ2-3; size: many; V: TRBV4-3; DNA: TGCGCCAGCAGCCAAGATTGGGGTAGAGTCACAGATACGCAGTATTTT; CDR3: CASSQDWGRVTDTQYF
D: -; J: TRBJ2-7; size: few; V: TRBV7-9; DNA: TGTGCCAGCAGCTTAGTAATAGGGACGCTAAACTTC; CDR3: CASSLVIGTLNF
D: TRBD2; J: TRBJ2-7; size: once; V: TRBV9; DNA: TGTGCCAGCAGCCCTGGGACTAGTTCCTTCTACGAGCAGTACTTC; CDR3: CASSPGTSSFYEQYF
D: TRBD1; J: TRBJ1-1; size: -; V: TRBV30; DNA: TGTGCCTGGAGCGGACAGGGGAACACTGAAGCTTTCTTT; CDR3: CAWSGQGNTEAFF
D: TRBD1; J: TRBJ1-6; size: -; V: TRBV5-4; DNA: TGTGCCAGCAGCTTGGACAGGGGCCATTCACCCCTCCACTTT; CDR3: CASSLDRGHSPLHF
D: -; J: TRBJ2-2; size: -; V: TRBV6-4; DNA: TGTGCCAGCAGTCAGGACTGGACCACCGGGGAGCTGTTTTTT; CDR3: CASSQDWTTGELFF
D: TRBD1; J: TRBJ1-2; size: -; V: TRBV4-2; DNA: TGTGCCAGCAGCCCAAATGGGGACAGTGGCTATGGCTACACCTTC; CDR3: CASSPNGDSGYGYTF
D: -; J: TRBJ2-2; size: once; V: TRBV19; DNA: TGTGCCAGTAGTAGGGGGGGGCCCTCGTTACGGTGGACCGGGGAGCTGTTTTTT; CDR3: CASSRGGPSLRWTGELFF
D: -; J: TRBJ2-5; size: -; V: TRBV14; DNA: TGTGCCAGCAGCCGCCTAGCGTTTGAGACCCAGTACTTC; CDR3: CASSRLAFETQYF
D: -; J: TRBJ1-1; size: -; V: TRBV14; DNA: TGTGCCAGCAGCCAAGAAGGAAGACGGGAAGCTTTCTTT; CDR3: CASSQEGRREAFF
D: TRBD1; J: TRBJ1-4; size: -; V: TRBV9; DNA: TGTGCCAGCAGCGCGACAGGGCGACTAATCACAACTAATGAAAAACTGTTTTTT; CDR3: CASSATGRLITTNEKLFF
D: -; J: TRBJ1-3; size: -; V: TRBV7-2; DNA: TGTGCCAGCAGCTTAGATTCAGGGTCCGGAAACACCATATATTTT; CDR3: CASSLDSGSGNTIYF
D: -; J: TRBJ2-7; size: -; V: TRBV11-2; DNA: TGTGCCAGCAGGCGAGACCCCCGGGACACAGTCGAGCAGTACTTC; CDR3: CASRRDPRDTVEQYF
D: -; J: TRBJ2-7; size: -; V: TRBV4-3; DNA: TGCGCCAGCAGCCAAGCATCCAGGGGTGCCTACGAGCAGTACTTC; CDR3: CASSQASRGAYEQYF
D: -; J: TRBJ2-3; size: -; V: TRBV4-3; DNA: TGCGCCAGCAGCCAAGATCGGAGGGGGGGGGATACGCAGTATTTT; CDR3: CASSQDRRGGDTQYF
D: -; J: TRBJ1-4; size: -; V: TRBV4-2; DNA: TGTGCCAGCAGCCAAGCCGTGAGGTCAACTAATGAAAAACTGTTTTTT; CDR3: CASSQAVRSTNEKLFF
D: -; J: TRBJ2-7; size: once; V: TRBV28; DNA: TGTGCCAGCAGAGAAATTGAGACCGACGAGCAGTACTTC; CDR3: CASREIETDEQYF
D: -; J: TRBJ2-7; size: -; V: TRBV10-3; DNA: TGTGCCATCAGCCTCTCCAGGGGCTACGAGCAGTACTTC; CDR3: CAISLSRGYEQYF
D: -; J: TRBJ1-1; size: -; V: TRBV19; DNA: TGTGCCAGTACCCCCGAGGGAGGTTTTGGCACTGAAGCTTTCTTT; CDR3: CASTPEGGFGTEAFF
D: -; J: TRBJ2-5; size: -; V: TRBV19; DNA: TGTGCCAGTAGTACACCGCGGAGGGGGGAAGAGACCCAGTACTTC; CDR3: CASSTPRRGEETQYF
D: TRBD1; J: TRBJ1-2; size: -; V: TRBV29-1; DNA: TGCAGCGTCAGTAATCCGGGACAGGGGCACTATGGCTACACCTTC; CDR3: CSVSNPGQGHYGYTF
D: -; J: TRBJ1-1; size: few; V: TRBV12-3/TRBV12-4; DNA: TGTGCCAGCAGTATTTCTCCGGGACGATGGGCTTTCTTT; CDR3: CASSISPGRWAFF
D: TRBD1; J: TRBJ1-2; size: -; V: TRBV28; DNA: TGTGCCAGCAGTTTACGTGGGACAGGGCACTATGGCTACACCTTC; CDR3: CASSLRGTGHYGYTF
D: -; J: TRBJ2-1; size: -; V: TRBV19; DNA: TGTGCCGGGAGTAGCGGCCCATCCTACAATGAGCAGTTCTTC; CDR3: CAGSSGPSYNEQFF
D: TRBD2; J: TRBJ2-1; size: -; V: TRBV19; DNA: TGTGCCAGTAGCCACATCGGACTAGCGGAGTACTACAATGAGCAGTTCTTC; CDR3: CASSHIGLAEYYNEQFF
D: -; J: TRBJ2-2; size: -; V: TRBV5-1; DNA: TGCGCCAGCAGCGATGACAGGGAGGTCGGGGAGCTGTTTTTT; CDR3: CASSDDREVGELFF